The 24 T cell receptor beta chains below all came from one sample that was sequenced in a study of blood T cell repertoires in COVID-19. The table came from immunoSEQ multiplex PCR; TCRdb's copy has only in-frame clones and leaves some out. The sample carries approximately 210,000 clones, 80% to 90% recorded once. Sequencing input: PBMCs or T cells enriched from blood (not recorded which). The source of these receptors is a woman aged 50 to 60 with acute COVID-19.

CDR3 amino acids: CASTWTGGNEKLFF. The CDR3 DNA reads as TGTGCCAGCACCTGGACAGGGGGCAATGAAAAACTGTTTTTT. The chain is built from TRBV28 and TRBJ1-4; 11 bases agree with TRBD1. Germline V lookup: CDR1 MDHEN, CDR2 SYDVKM. This CDR3 spans 14 amino acids. Unmatched junction bases numbered 3, after V lost 7 bases and J lost 5 bases.

The CDR3 DNA sequence: TGTGCCAGCAGTCCCCAGGGCCGGGTGATTGAAAAACTGTTTTTT. This codes for CASSPQGRVIEKLFF. The chain joins TRBV6-6 to TRBJ1-4, with D possibly TRBD1 on 5 matching bases. The CDR3 extends over 15 amino acids. Germline V lookup: CDR1 MNHNY, CDR2 SVGAGI (reference sequence). V lost 5 bases and J lost 7, with 17 bases in between.

Note on this clone: Compared with germline, one end of the junction differs, possibly owing to a read error. The chain has TRBV30 and TRBJ1-4; D possibly corresponds to TRBD1 (5 bases). Germline-derived CDR1 and CDR2 are GTSNPN and SVGIG (reference sequence). The CDR3 extends over 13 amino acids. The CDR3 region is CAGRHSPGGKLFF. In DNA, the CDR3 is TGTGCCGGGAGGCACTCCCCCGGGGGAAAACTGTTTTTT.

The genes are TRBV5-1 and TRBJ2-7; 9 nucleotides agree with TRBD1. The ends lost 0 bases at V and 4 bases at J; junction bases unmatched: 5. CDR3 length: 15 amino acids. Germline CDR1 SGHRS, CDR2 YFSETQ. Here the CDR3 DNA reads TGCGCCAGCAGCTTGGTGGGACAGGGCCGTTACGAGCAGTACTTC. Amino acids: CASSLVGQGRYEQYF.

The genes are TRBV27 and TRBJ1-5, with 7 bases fitting TRBD1. V lost 6 bases to trimming and J lost 3 bases; unmatched junction nucleotides: 11. This CDR3 is 16 amino acids long. CDR1 and CDR2 from the germline V gene are MNHEY and SMNVEV (reference sequence). The CDR3 sequence is CASSSERGPTNQPQHF. Here the CDR3 DNA reads TGTGCCAGCAGCTCCGAAAGGGGGCCCACCAATCAGCCCCAGCATTTT.

The CDR3 nucleotides read TGTGCCAGCAGAGCTAGCGGGAGTTGGGAGCAGTACTTC. Translation gives CASRASGSWEQYF. V is TRBV2 and J is TRBJ2-7, with 10 bases fitting TRBD2. The V gene end was trimmed by 6 bases and the J gene end by 7 bases; junction bases not matched to a gene: 6. The CDR3 length is 13 residues. CDR1 and CDR2 (germline): SNHLY, FYNNEI. Looking up the rest from reference TRBV2 and TRBJ2-7 gives the full variable domain: EPEVTQTPSHQVTQMGQEVILRCVPISNHLYFYWYRQILGQKVEFLVSFYNNEISEKSEIFDDQFSVERPDGSNFTLKIRSTKLEDSAMYFCASRASGSWEQYFGPGTRLTVT.

This chain links TRBV2 with TRBJ1-6; D is possibly TRBD1 (5 bases). This CDR3 is 15 amino acids long. Germline lookup yields CDR1 SNHLY and CDR2 FYNNEI. V lost 7 bases, J lost 1 base, and 11 bases lay in between. The DNA of the CDR3 is TGTGCCAGCATCGGGGGGGGATCCTATAATTCACCCCTCCACTTT. This codes for CASIGGGSYNSPLHF. Full variable domain (rest looked up from reference TRBV2 and TRBJ1-6): EPEVTQTPSHQVTQMGQEVILRCVPISNHLYFYWYRQILGQKVEFLVSFYNNEISEKSEIFDDQFSVERPDGSNFTLKIRSTKLEDSAMYFCASIGGGSYNSPLHFGNGTRLTVT.

This clone showed up just once. This chain uses TRBV6-5 with TRBJ1-2; D ambiguous. Germline assignment: CDR1 MNHEY and CDR2 SVGAGI. This CDR3 has 11 residues. Trimming pared 6 bases from V and 8 bases from J, leaving 10 bases between. As DNA, the CDR3 is TGTGCCAGCAGCTACAGAGGCGGCTACACCTTC. Protein: CASSYRGGYTF.

The rearrangement uses TRBV3-1 (or the pseudogene TRBV3-2) and TRBJ2-3; 13 nucleotides agree with TRBD2. Germline CDR1 is LGHDT and CDR2 is YNNKEL (reference sequence). The CDR3 runs 16 residues. The V segment lost 0 bases and the J segment 5 bases; nucleotides outside the gene matches: 2. The CDR3 DNA sequence: TGTGCCAGCAGCCAAGATGGGACTAGCGGGATAGATACGCAGTATTTT. Protein sequence: CASSQDGTSGIDTQYF.

The chain carries TRBV18 and TRBJ2-7; 11 nucleotides line up with TRBD1. CDR3 length equals 17 residues. Germline values: CDR1 KGHSH, CDR2 LQKENI. With V trimmed by 2 bases and J by 6 bases, 12 bases remained unmatched. CDR3 loop: CASSPFFLGQGAFEQYF. CDR3 sequence (DNA): TGTGCCAGCTCACCATTTTTTTTAGGACAGGGGGCTTTCGAGCAGTACTTC.

The J gene is TRBJ1-5, the V gene TRBV15; maybe TRBD1 (5 bases). The CDR3 is 14 amino acids. Germline V lookup: CDR1 LNHNV, CDR2 YYDKDF (reference sequence). Trimming stripped 1 base from V and 5 bases from J, with 9 bases between. CDR3 sequence reads: CATSRGGADQPQHF. The CDR3 nucleotides read TGTGCCACCAGCAGAGGCGGGGCTGATCAGCCCCAGCATTTT.

The chain is built from TRBV27 and TRBJ1-4; 8 nucleotides match TRBD1. The CDR3 runs 14 residues. V was pared by 6 bases and J by 8 bases, with 8 bases of the junction left unmatched. The germline CDR1 and CDR2 sequences are MNHEY and SMNVEV (reference sequence). CDR3 protein: CASRRLGQGEKLFF. CDR3 coding DNA: TGTGCCAGCAGACGCCTCGGACAGGGCGAAAAACTGTTTTTT.

V and J are TRBV29-1 and TRBJ2-3; 7 positions match TRBD1. The CDR3 length is 13 residues. V lost 4 bases to trimming and J lost 4 bases; unmatched junction nucleotides: 5. The V gene's germline CDR1 is SQVTM and CDR2 ANQGSEA. The CDR3 protein is CSVVGQIADTQYF. For the CDR3, the DNA is TGCAGCGTTGTGGGACAGATAGCAGATACGCAGTATTTT.

The chain uses TRBV6-5 and TRBJ1-3, with D possibly TRBD1 on 5 matching bases. The CDR3 length is 13 residues. CDR1 is MNHEY and CDR2 is SVGAGI in the germline V gene. Trimming removed 5 bases at V and 3 bases at J, with 8 bases between. In DNA form, the CDR3 reads TGTGCCAGCAGTCGGGGGGGTGGAAACACCATATATTTT. It translates to CASSRGGGNTIYF.

The genes are TRBV25-1 and TRBJ2-7; tentative D call: TRBD1 (7 bases). CDR1 is MGHDK and CDR2 is SYGVNS in the germline V gene. The CDR3 extends over 11 amino acids. Trimming left V 9 bases short and J 7 bases short, with 13 bases between. The CDR3 nucleotides read TGTGCCAGTAAGGAGGGGGCGGAGCAGTACTTC. Its protein product is CASKEGAEQYF.

The chain combines TRBV4-3 with TRBJ2-7; 9 bases map to TRBD1. Per the germline V gene, CDR1 is LGHNA and CDR2 is YSLEER. The junction had 3 bases not matched to a gene; V was cut back by 6 bases and J by 3 bases. CDR3 length equals 13 residues. The CDR3 reads CASSRDRDYEQYF. The CDR3 DNA reads TGCGCCAGCAGTCGGGACAGGGACTACGAGCAGTACTTC.

The V and J genes are TRBV5-6 and TRBJ2-7; 9 bases align to TRBD1. The V gene end was trimmed by 3 bases and the J gene end by 4 bases; junction bases not matched to a gene: 5. Germline values: CDR1 SGHDT, CDR2 YYEEEE. This CDR3 has 14 amino acids. CDR3 DNA: TGTGCCAGCAGCTACGGACAGGGGAGGTACGAGCAGTACTTC. It is translated as CASSYGQGRYEQYF.

This chain links TRBV7-9 with TRBJ1-4; D is ambiguous. This CDR3 has 15 residues. The V end lost 5 bases, the J end lost 0 bases, and 10 bases lay between the germline ends. Germline CDR1 is SEHNR and CDR2 is FQNEAQ (reference sequence). The chain's CDR3 is CASSPPIATNEKLFF. CDR3 sequence (DNA): TGTGCCAGCAGCCCGCCTATTGCAACTAATGAAAAACTGTTTTTT.

This clone was observed a handful of times. This chain connects TRBV7-9 to TRBJ1-2; 7 bases line up with TRBD1. This CDR3 is built from 14 residues. CDR1 is SEHNR, CDR2 FQNEAQ, per germline (reference sequence). V was pared by 1 base and J by 4 bases, with 3 bases of the junction left unmatched. In nucleotides, the CDR3 is TGTGCCAGCAGCTTAGAAGGGACAGCCTATGGCTACACCTTC. This encodes CASSLEGTAYGYTF.

This rearrangement joins TRBV6-2 or TRBV6-3 to TRBJ2-7; no reliable D call. Per germline, CDR1 MNHEY and CDR2 SVGEGT. CDR3 size: 14 residues. V was clipped by 0 bases and J by 3 bases, with 9 bases between them. The DNA for the CDR3 is TGTGCCAGCAGTTACTCATCTAGGTTCTACGAGCAGTACTTC. This sequence encodes CASSYSSRFYEQYF.

The V call is TRBV28, the J call TRBJ1-5, with 10 positions matching TRBD1. Germline V gives CDR1 MDHEN, CDR2 SYDVKM. The CDR3 sequence is 15 residues long. The V and J ends lost 5 bases and 6 bases, in that order; junction bases with no gene match: 7. The CDR3 protein is CASSRDRGGSQPQHF. CDR3 nucleotide sequence: TGTGCCAGCAGTCGGGACAGGGGAGGCAGTCAGCCCCAGCATTTT.

This clone appeared a single time. The chain couples TRBV19 to TRBJ2-2; 10 bases map to TRBD1. Trimming at V came to 1 base and at J to 4 bases, leaving 12 bases not matched to a gene. Germline CDR1 and CDR2: LNHDA and SQIVND (reference sequence). This CDR3 spans 19 amino acids. CDR3 bases: TGTGCCAGTAGTATAGTGGGGACAGGGGTCAAAGGCGGCACCGGGGAGCTGTTTTTT. Translating gives CASSIVGTGVKGGTGELFF.

V gene TRBV6-5 combines with J gene TRBJ1-2; 7 nucleotides align to TRBD1. Germline CDR1 and CDR2: MNHEY and SVGAGI. The CDR3 is 16 residues long. J was trimmed by 4 bases and V by 4 bases; bases with no gene match: 12. CDR3 protein: CASSLTGTANSYGYTF. Written as DNA, the CDR3 is TGTGCCAGCAGTTTAACCGGGACAGCCAACTCCTATGGCTACACCTTC.

The table lists this clone with many counts. CDR3 region: CASSPGGFTEAFF. The CDR3 DNA reads as TGTGCCAGCAGCCCAGGGGGTTTTACTGAAGCTTTCTTT. This chain joins TRBV7-9 and TRBJ1-1; 7 bases align to TRBD1. The CDR3 covers 13 residues. With 5 bases clipped from V and 5 bases from J, the junction kept 5 bases outside the gene matches. Germline CDR1 is SEHNR and CDR2 is FQNEAQ (reference sequence).